This TCR beta chain was observed in a study of molecular identifiers for immune sequencing clone quantification. Study at large: Five portions were made in replicates from RNA of 20,000 or 100,000 naive CD8 cells, and four underwent sequencing.

The study, taken as a whole, reports: In CMV-specific effectors, clones above 20 copies held over 97% of molecules; naive, under 1%.

This clonotype has ten or more counts. Its antigen is as yet unknown. Each CDR3 protein gets one entry after TCRdb re-called the PCR reads with MiXCR. The top ten clones hold 0.84% of a sample with approximately 500,000 distinct CDR3 sequences, about a fifth of them seen once. Per germline, CDR1 LGHNA and CDR2 YSLEER. The CDR3 is 15 amino acids. Trimming left V 0 bases short and J 10 bases short, with 15 bases between. The sequencing sample was made of naive CD8+ T cells from blood, with Jurkat cell RNA spiked in. Subset in this sample: FACS-sorted CD8+CD4-CCR7+CD45RA+ naive T cells. The sequence was obtained from a human donor in good health. Some libraries in this study had Jurkat cell RNA spiked in. The chain employs TRBV4-3 and TRBJ1-4; no definite D call. The CDR3 spells CASSQERPGLGKLFF. The CDR3 nucleotides are TGCGCCAGCAGCCAAGAAAGGCCGGGCCTTGGAAAACTGTTTTTT.